This T cell receptor beta chain was captured by sequencing in a study of blood T cell repertoires in COVID-19. Study details: Sites across the United States, Italy and Spain contributed samples from acute and convalescent COVID-19. PBMCs, B-cell-depleted T cells, or T cells provided the cDNA or gDNA that made up the material.

Original processing notes: Counts of nucleated cells, estimated from reference gene primer amplification, were obtained. Sequencing was performed with immunoSEQ multiplex PCR; in TCRdb, only in-frame clones are kept and a portion is missing. V and J calls plus clone size are reproduced from that table; the DNA served to infer D and trimming. The table includes around 61,000 clones, roughly 77% detected once. The CDR3 contains 19 residues. Germline CDR1 reads SGHDT; CDR2 reads YYEEEE. V dropped 4 bases and J dropped 0; count of bases not matched to a gene: 12. This chain uses TRBV5-6 with TRBJ1-4; 10 bases agree with TRBD1. Specimen: peripheral blood. The clonotype originates from a man of 80 years or more with acute or convalescent COVID-19. The chain's CDR3 is CASSVDRGEFYATNEKLFF. As DNA, the CDR3 is TGTGCCAGCAGCGTGGACAGGGGGGAATTTTATGCAACTAATGAAAAACTGTTTTTT.